This passage covers 6 T cell receptor beta chains from one sample sequenced in a study of PD-1 blockade in classical Hodgkin lymphoma (dated by TCRdb to about 2020). The library was made by the immunoSEQ multiplex PCR assay. What TCRdb holds here is the immuneACCESS table cut down to in-frame rearrangements. Part of the clones is not present; checked against another copy, under half of the missing clones reflect an unresolved V gene, and the others are unexplained. The sample table lists roughly 150,000 clones, about four fifths of them with a count of one. Of the sample, approximately 9.6% falls within the top ten clones. According to the study, the label for this sample's time point signals: cycle 2 day 1 (C2D1) of nivolumab. Every trial patient had relapsed following autologous stem cell transplantation, and prior brentuximab vedotin exposure was what differed among cohorts A, B and C. This specimen was peripheral blood mononuclear cells (PBMCs), taken before the second cycle of nivolumab. The receptors shown here come from a human donor with classical Hodgkin lymphoma.

V is TRBV5-1 and J is TRBJ1-1, with D possibly TRBD1 on 5 matching bases. The CDR3 totals 15 residues. Trimming removed 0 bases from V and 1 base from J, with 10 bases in between. The germline gives CDR1 SGHRS, CDR2 YFSETQ. CDR3 in DNA: TGCGCCAGCAGCTTGGACAGGTGGGGGAACACTGAAGCTTTCTTT. It translates to CASSLDRWGNTEAFF.

CDR3: CASSPRQGTQYF. CDR3 in DNA: TGTGCCAGCAGCCCAAGACAGGGTACGCAGTATTTT. The V and J genes are TRBV6-5 and TRBJ2-3; the match to TRBD1 covers 7 bases. Germline loops: CDR1 MNHEY, CDR2 SVGAGI. The CDR3 spans 12 residues. V was clipped by 6 bases and J by 8 bases; unmatched bases: 5.

This chain links TRBV18 with TRBJ2-1, with 14 positions matching TRBD2. This CDR3 is 18 amino acids long. V shed 0 bases, J shed 7 bases, and the junction held 8 bases outside the gene matches. Germline CDR1 reads KGHSH; CDR2 reads LQKENI. CDR3 protein: CASSPPGTSGSSGNEQFF. CDR3 bases: TGTGCCAGCTCACCACCCGGGACTAGCGGGAGTTCAGGTAATGAGCAGTTCTTC.

The chain has TRBV5-1 and TRBJ2-7; D gene uncertain. The CDR3 extends over 13 amino acids. Germline assignment: CDR1 SGHRS and CDR2 YFSETQ. The V end lost 3 bases, the J end lost 3 bases, and 10 bases lay between the germline ends. CDR3 bases: TGCGCCAGCAGCTCCCCTCGTAGCTACGAGCAGTACTTC. Residues: CASSSPRSYEQYF.

The chain has TRBV27 and TRBJ2-1; 8 bases map to TRBD1. J lost 1 base, V lost 7 bases, and 6 bases had no gene match. CDR1 MNHEY and CDR2 SMNVEV come from the germline V gene (reference sequence). The CDR3 covers 15 residues. Here the CDR3 DNA reads TGTGCCAGCACCTCAGGACAGGGTTCCTACAATGAGCAGTTCTTC. This codes for CASTSGQGSYNEQFF.

The chain uses TRBV19 and TRBJ1-5, with a tentative D call TRBD1 (5 bases). Between the trimmed V and J ends, which lost 7 bases and 2 bases, there was a span of 18 bases. Germline V gene data show CDR1 as LNHDA and CDR2 as SQIVND (reference sequence). The CDR3 is made up of 16 amino acids. This chain's CDR3 is CASIALWGLGNQPQHF. The CDR3 DNA reads TGTGCCAGTATTGCTCTTTGGGGACTCGGCAATCAGCCCCAGCATTTT.